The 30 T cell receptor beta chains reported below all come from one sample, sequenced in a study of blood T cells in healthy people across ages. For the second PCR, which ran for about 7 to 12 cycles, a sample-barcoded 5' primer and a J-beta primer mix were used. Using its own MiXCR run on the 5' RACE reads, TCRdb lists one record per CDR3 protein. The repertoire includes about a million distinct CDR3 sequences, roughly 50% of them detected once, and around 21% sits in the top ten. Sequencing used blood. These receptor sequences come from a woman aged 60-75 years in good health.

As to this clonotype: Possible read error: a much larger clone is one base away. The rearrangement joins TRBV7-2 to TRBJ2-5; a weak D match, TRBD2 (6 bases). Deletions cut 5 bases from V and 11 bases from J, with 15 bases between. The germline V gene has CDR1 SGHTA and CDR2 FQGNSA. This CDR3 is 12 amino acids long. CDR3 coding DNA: TGTGCCAGCAGCCACTATCGCGGGGAGCAGTACTTC. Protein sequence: CASSHYRGEQYF.

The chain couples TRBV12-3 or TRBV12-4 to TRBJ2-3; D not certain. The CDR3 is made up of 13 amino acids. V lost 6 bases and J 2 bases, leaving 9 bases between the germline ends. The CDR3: CASSYLYTDTQYF. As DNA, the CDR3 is TGTGCCAGCAGCTACTTGTACACAGATACGCAGTATTTT.

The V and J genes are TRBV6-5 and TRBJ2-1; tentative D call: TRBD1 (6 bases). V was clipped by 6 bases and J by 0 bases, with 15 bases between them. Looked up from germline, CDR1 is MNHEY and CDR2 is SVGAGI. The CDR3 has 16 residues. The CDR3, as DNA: TGTGCCAGCAGCCAGGGACATAGCCTCTCCTACAATGAGCAGTTCTTC. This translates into CASSQGHSLSYNEQFF.

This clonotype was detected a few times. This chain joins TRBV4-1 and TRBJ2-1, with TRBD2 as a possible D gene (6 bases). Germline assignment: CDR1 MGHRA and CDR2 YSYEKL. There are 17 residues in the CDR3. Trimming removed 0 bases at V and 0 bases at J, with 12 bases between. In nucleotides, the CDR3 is TGCGCCAGCAGCCAAGAGGGTGGGAGGAGCTCCTACAATGAGCAGTTCTTC. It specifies CASSQEGGRSSYNEQFF.

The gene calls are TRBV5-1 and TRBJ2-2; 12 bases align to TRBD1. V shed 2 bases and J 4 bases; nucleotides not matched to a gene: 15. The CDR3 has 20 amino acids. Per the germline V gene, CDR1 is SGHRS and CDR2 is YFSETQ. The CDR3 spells CASSFRDRGLWSSGTGELFF. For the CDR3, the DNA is TGCGCCAGCAGCTTCCGGGACAGGGGGCTTTGGAGTTCGGGCACCGGGGAGCTGTTTTTT.

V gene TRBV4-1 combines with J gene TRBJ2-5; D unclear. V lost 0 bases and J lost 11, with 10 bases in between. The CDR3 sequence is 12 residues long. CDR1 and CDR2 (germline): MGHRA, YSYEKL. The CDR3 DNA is TGCGCCAGCAGCCAAGAGTCCCAGAGGCAGTACTTC. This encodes CASSQESQRQYF.

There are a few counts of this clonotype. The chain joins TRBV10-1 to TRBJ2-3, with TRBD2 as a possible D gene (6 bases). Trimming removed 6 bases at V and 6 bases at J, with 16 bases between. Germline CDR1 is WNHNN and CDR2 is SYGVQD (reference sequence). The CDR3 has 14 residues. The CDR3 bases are TGCGCCAGCAGCGGACCTCGGGAGCAGGATACGCAGTATTTT. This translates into CASSGPREQDTQYF.

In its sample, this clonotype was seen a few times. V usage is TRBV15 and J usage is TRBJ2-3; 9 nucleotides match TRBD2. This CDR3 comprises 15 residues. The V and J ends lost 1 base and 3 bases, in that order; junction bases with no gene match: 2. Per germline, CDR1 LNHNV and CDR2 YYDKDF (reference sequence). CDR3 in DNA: TGTGCCACCAGCAGAGTAGCGGGAGCAACAGATACGCAGTATTTT. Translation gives CATSRVAGATDTQYF.

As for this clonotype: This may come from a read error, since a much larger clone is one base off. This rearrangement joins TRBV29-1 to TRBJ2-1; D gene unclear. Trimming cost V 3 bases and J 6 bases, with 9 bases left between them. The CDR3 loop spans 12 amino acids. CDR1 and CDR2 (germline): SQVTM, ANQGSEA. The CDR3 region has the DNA TGCAGCGTTGATCTGGGTCCCAATGAGCAGTTCTTC. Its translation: CSVDLGPNEQFF.

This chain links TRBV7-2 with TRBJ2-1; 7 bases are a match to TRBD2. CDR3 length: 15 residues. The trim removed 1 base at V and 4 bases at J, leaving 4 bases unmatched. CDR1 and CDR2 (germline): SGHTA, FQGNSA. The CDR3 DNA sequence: TGTGCCAGCAGCTTAGGCGGGAGCCTTTACAATGAGCAGTTCTTC. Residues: CASSLGGSLYNEQFF.

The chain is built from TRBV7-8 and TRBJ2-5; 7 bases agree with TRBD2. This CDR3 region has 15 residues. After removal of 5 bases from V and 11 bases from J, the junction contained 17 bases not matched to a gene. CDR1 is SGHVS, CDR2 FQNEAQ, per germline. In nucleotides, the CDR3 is TGTGCCAGCAGCGCGACTAGCCTCAACGACAATGAGCAGTACTTC. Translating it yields CASSATSLNDNEQYF.

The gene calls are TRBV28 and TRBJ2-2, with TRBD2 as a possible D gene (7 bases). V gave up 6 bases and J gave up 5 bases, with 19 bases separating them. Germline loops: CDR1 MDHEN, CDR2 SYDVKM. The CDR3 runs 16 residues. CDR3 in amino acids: CASRQVGGARTGELFF. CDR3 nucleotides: TGTGCCAGCAGGCAGGTGGGGGGGGCGCGTACCGGGGAGCTGTTTTTT.

The CDR3 nucleotides are TGTGCCAGCGGTCCGCGGTATAATTCACCCCTCCACTTT. Its protein is CASGPRYNSPLHF. The chain carries TRBV2 and TRBJ1-6; D unclear. The CDR3 is 13 residues long. Germline V lookup: CDR1 SNHLY, CDR2 FYNNEI. The V end lost 8 bases, the J end lost 4 bases, and 9 bases lay between the germline ends.

For the CDR3, the DNA is TGCGCCAGCAGCCAAAAAGGGGGATCCCAAGAGACCCAGTACTTC. It is translated as CASSQKGGSQETQYF. The chain joins TRBV4-1 to TRBJ2-5; weak D call: TRBD1 (6 bases). CDR3 size: 15 residues. From germline, CDR1 is MGHRA and CDR2 YSYEKL. The V end lost 2 bases, the J end lost 1 base, and 11 bases lay between the germline ends.

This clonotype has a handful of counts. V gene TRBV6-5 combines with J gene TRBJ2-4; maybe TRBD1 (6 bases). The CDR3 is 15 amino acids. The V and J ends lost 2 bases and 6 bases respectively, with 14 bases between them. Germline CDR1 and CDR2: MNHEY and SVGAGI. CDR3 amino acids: CASSYSGQPPNIQYF. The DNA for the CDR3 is TGTGCCAGCAGTTACAGTGGACAGCCCCCAAACATTCAGTACTTC.

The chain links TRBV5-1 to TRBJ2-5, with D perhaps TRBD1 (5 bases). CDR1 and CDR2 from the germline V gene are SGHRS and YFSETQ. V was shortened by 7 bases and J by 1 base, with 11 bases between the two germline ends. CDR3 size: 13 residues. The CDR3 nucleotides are TGCGCCAGCCAAAGGGGCGGCCAAGAGACCCAGTACTTC. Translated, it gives CASQRGGQETQYF.

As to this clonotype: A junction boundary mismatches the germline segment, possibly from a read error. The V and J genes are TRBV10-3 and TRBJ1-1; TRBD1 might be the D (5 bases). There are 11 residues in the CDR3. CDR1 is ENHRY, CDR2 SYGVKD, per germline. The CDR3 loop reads CASSESYRAFF. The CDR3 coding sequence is TGTGCCAGCAGTGAGTCCTACAGGGCTTTCTTT.

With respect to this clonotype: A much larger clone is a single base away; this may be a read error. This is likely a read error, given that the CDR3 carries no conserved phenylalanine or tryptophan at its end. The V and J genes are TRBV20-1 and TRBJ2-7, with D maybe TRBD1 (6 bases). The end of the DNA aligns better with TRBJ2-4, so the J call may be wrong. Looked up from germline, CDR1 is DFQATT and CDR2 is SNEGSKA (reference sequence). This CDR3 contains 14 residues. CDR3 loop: CSAGTTGYKNIQYL. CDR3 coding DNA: TGCAGTGCTGGGACCACAGGGTATAAAAACATTCAGTACTTG.

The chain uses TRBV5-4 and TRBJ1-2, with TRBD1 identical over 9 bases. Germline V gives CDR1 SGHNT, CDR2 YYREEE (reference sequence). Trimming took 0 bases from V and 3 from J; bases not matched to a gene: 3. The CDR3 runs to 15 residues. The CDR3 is CASSLARTGDYGYTF. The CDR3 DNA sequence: TGTGCCAGCAGCTTGGCACGGACAGGGGACTATGGCTACACCTTC.

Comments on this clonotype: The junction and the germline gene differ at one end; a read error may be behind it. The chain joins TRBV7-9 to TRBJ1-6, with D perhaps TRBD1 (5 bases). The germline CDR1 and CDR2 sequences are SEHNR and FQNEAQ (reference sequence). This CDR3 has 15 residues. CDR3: CASSLAGGLNSSLHF. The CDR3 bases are TGTGCCAGCAGCTTAGCTGGGGGTTTGAATTCATCCCTCCACTTT.

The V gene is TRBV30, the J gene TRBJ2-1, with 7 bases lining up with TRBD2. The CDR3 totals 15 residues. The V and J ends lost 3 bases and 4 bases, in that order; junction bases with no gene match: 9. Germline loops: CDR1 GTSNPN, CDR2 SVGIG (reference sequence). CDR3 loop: CAWRRSGAGYNEQFF. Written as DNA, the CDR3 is TGTGCCTGGAGAAGGAGCGGGGCGGGATACAATGAGCAGTTCTTC.

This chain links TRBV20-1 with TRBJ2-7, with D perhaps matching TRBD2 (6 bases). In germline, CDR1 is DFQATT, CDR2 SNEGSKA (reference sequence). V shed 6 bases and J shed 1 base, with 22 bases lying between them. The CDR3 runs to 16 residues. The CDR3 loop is CSAQGNRGGHSYEQYF. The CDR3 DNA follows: TGCAGTGCCCAGGGCAATAGAGGAGGGCATTCCTACGAGCAGTACTTC.

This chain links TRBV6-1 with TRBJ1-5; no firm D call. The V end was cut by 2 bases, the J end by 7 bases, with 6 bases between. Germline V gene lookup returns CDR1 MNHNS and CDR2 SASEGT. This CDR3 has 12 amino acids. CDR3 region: CASSEFGQPQHF. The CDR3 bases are TGTGCCAGCAGTGAATTTGGGCAGCCCCAGCATTTT.

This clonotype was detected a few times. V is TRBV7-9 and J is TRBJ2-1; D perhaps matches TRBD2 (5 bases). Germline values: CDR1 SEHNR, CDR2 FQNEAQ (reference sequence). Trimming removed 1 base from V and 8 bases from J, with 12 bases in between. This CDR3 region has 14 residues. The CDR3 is CASSLVSGVDEQFF. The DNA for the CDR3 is TGTGCCAGCAGCTTAGTATCCGGGGTCGATGAGCAGTTCTTC.

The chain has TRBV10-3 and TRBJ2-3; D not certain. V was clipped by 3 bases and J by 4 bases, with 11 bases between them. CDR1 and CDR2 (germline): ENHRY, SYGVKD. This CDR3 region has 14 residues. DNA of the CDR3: TGTGCCATCAGTGATCCGGTTCAGGCAGATACGCAGTATTTT. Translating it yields CAISDPVQADTQYF.

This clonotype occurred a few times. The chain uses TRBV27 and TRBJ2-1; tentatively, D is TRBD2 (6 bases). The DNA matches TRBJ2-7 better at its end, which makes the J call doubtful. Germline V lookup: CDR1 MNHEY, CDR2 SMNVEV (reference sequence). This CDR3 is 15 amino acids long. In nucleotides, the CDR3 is TGTGCCAGCATGAGAAAGCGGGCTTCCTACAATGAGCAGTACTTC. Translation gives CASMRKRASYNEQYF.

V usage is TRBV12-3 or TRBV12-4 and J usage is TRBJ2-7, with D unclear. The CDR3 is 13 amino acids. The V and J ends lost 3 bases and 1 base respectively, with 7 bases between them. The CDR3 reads CASSFYNSYEQYF. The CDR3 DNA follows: TGTGCCAGCAGTTTTTACAATTCCTACGAGCAGTACTTC.

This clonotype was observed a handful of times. The CDR3 is CASSPEAGFLGYTF. DNA for the CDR3: TGTGCCAGCAGCCCTGAAGCAGGGTTTCTTGGCTACACCTTC. J is TRBJ1-2 and V is TRBV4-2; D might be TRBD1 (5 bases). The CDR3 runs to 14 residues. Trimming removed 4 bases from V and 7 bases from J, with 16 bases in between. CDR1 is LGHNA and CDR2 is YNFKEQ in the germline V gene.

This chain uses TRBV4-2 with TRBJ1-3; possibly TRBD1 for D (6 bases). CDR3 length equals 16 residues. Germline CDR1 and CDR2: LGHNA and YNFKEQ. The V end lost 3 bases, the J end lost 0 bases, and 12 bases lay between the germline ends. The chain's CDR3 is CASSQAGTTSGNTIYF. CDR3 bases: TGTGCCAGCAGCCAGGCCGGGACAACCTCTGGAAACACCATATATTTT.

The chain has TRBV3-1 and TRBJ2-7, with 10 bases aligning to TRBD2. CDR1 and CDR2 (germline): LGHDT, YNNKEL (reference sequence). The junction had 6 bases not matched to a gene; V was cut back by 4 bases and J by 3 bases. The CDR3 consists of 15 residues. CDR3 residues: CASSPTSGKNYEQYF. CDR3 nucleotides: TGTGCCAGCAGCCCTACTAGCGGGAAAAACTACGAGCAGTACTTC.